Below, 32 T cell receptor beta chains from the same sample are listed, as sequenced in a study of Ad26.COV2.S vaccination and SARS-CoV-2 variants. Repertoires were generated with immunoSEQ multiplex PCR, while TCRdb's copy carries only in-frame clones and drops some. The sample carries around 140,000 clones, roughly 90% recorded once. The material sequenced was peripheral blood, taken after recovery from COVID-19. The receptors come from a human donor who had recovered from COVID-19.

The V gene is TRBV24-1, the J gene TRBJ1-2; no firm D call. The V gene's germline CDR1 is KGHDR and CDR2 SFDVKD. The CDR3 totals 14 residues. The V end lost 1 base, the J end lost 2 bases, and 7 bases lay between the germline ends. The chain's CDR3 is CATSDLNRNYGYTF. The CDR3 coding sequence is TGTGCCACCAGTGATTTAAACAGAAACTATGGCTACACCTTC.

The CDR3 loop is CASSYGGTANTEAFF. CDR3 coding DNA: TGTGCCAGCAGTTACGGGGGGACGGCGAACACTGAAGCTTTCTTT. This chain uses TRBV6-2 or TRBV6-3 with TRBJ1-1, with D maybe TRBD1 (5 bases). CDR3 length: 15 residues. CDR1 is MNHEY, CDR2 SVGEGT, per germline. The ends were cut back, 2 bases at V and 1 base at J, with 11 bases in the middle.

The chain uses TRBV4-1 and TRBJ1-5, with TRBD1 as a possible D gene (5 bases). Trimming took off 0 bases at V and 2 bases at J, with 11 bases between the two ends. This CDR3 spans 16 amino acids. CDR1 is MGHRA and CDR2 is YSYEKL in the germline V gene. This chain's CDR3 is CASSQDGGIGNQPQHF. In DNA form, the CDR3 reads TGCGCCAGCAGCCAAGATGGGGGAATCGGCAATCAGCCCCAGCATTTT.

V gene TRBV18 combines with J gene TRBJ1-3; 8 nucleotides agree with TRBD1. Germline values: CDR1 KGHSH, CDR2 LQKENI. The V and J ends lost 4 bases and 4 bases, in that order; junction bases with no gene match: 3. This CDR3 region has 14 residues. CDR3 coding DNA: TGTGCCAGCTCACAACAGGGGGTCGGAAACACCATATATTTT. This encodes CASSQQGVGNTIYF. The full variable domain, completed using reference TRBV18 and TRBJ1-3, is NAGVMQNPRHLVRRRGQEARLRCSPMKGHSHVYWYRQLPEEGLKFMVYLQKENIIDESGMPKERFSAEFPKEGPSILRIQQVVRGDSAAYFCASSQQGVGNTIYFGEGSWLTVV.

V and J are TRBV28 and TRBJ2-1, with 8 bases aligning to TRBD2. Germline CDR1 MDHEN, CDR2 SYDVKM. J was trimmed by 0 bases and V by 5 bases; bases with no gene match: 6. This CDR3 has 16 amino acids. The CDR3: CASSGLAGISYNEQFF. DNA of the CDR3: TGTGCCAGCAGTGGGTTAGCGGGGATCTCCTACAATGAGCAGTTCTTC. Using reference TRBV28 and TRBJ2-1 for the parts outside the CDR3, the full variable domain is DVKVTQSSRYLVKRTGEKVFLECVQDMDHENMFWYRQDPGLGLRLIYFSYDVKMKEKGDIPEGYSVSREKKERFSLILESASTNQTSMYLCASSGLAGISYNEQFFGPGTRLTVL.

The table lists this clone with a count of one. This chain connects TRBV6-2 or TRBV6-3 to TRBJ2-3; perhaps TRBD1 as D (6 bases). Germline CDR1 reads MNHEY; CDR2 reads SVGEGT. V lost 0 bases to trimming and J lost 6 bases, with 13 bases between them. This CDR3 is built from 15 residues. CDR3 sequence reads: CASSYSPRGPDTQYF. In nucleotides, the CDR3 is TGTGCCAGCAGTTACTCTCCCAGGGGACCCGATACGCAGTATTTT.

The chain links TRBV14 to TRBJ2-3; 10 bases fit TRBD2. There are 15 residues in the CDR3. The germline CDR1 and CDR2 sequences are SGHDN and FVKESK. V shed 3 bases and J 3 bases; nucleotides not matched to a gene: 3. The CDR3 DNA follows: TGTGCCAGCAGCCACCCTAGCGGGGGTACAGATACGCAGTATTTT. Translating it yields CASSHPSGGTDTQYF. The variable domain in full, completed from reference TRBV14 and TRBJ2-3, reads EAGVTQFPSHSVIEKGQTVTLRCDPISGHDNLYWYRRVMGKEIKFLLHFVKESKQDESGMPNNRFLAERTGGTYSTLKVQPAELEDSGVYFCASSHPSGGTDTQYFGPGTRLTVL.

Written as DNA, the CDR3 is TGTGCCAGCAGCCCCAGGAGAGGGGGAGCCTACAATGAGCAGTTCTTC. Its translation is CASSPRRGGAYNEQFF. The J gene is TRBJ2-1, the V gene TRBV7-8; D is possibly TRBD1 (6 bases). Trimming took 5 bases from V and 2 from J, leaving 16 bases between them. Germline lookup yields CDR1 SGHVS and CDR2 FQNEAQ. This CDR3 is 16 amino acids long.

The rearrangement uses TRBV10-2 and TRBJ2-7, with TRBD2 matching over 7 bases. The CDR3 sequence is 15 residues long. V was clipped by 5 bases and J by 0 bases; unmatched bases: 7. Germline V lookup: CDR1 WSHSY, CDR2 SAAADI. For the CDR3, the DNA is TGCGCCAGCAGTCAACCCGGGGGGAACTCCTACGAGCAGTACTTC. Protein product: CASSQPGGNSYEQYF.

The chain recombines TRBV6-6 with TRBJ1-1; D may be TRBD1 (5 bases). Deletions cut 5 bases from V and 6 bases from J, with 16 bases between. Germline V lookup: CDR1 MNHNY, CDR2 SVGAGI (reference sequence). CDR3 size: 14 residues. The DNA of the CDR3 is TGTGCCAGCAGTCCGAGGGGAGCAGATTCTGAAGCTTTCTTT. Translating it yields CASSPRGADSEAFF.

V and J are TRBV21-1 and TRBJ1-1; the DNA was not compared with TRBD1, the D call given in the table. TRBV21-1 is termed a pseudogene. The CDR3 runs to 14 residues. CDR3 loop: CASSGRRGCTEAFF. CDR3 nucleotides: TGTGCCAGCAGCGGAAGAAGGGGTTGTACTGAAGCTTTCTTT.

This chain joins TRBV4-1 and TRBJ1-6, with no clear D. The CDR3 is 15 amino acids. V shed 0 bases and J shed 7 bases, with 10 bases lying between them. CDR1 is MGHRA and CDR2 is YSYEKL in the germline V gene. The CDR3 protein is CASSQELTTNSPLHF. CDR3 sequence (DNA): TGCGCCAGCAGCCAAGAACTAACAACCAATTCACCCCTCCACTTT.

CDR3 loop: CASTYAGTGTDTQYF. The CDR3 bases are TGCGCCAGCACTTACGCGGGGACAGGGACAGATACGCAGTATTTT. The chain employs TRBV5-1 and TRBJ2-3; TRBD1 matches at 9 bases. Trimming took 6 bases from V and 3 from J; bases not matched to a gene: 8. CDR1 SGHRS and CDR2 YFSETQ come from the germline V gene. The CDR3 length is 15 residues.

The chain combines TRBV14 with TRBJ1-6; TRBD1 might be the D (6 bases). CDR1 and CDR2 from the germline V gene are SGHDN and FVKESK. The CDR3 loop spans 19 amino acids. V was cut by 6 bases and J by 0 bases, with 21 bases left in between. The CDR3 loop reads CASSRKGGPNRSYNSPLHF. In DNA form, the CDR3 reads TGTGCCAGCAGTCGTAAAGGGGGTCCTAATCGCTCCTATAATTCACCCCTCCACTTT.

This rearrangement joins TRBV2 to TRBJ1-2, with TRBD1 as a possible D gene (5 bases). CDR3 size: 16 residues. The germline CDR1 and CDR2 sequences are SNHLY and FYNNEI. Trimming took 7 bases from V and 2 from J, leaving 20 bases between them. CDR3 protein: CASTKLWARTNYGYTF. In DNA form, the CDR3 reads TGTGCCAGCACCAAACTCTGGGCAAGGACAAACTATGGCTACACCTTC.

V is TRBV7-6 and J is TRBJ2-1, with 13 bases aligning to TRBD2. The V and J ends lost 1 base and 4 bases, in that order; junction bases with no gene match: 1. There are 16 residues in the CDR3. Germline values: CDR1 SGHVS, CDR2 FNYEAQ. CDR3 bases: TGTGCCAGCAGCTTAGAGACTAGCGGGGGGTACAATGAGCAGTTCTTC. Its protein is CASSLETSGGYNEQFF.

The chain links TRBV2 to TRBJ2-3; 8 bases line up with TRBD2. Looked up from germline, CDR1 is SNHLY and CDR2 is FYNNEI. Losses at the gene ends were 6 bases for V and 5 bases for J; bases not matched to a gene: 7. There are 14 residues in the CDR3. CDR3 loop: CASRRGAGQDTQYF. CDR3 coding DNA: TGTGCCAGCAGGCGGGGGGCAGGGCAAGATACGCAGTATTTT.

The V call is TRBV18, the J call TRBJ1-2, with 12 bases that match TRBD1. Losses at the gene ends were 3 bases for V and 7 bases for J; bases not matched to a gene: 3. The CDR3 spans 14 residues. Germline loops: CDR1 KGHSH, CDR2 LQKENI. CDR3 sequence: CASSPGQGAGGYTF. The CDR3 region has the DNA TGTGCCAGCTCACCGGGACAGGGGGCAGGTGGCTACACCTTC.

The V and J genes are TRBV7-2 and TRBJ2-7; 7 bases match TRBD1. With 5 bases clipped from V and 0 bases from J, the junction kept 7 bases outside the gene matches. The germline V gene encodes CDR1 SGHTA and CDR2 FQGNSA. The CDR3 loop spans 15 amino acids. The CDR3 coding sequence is TGTGCCAGCAGCGTAAGAGGGGGCGGCTCCTACGAGCAGTACTTC. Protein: CASSVRGGGSYEQYF.

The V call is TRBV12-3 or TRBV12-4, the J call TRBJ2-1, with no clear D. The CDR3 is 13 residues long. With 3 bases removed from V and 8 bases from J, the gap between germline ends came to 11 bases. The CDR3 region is CASSFDNWDEQFF. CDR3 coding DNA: TGTGCCAGCAGTTTTGATAATTGGGATGAGCAGTTCTTC.

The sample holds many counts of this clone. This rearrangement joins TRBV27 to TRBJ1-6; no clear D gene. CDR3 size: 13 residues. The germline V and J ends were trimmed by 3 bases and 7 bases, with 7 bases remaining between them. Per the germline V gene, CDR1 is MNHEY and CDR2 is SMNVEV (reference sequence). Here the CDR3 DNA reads TGTGCCAGCAGTTTGATAGGAAATTCACCCCTCCACTTT. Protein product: CASSLIGNSPLHF.

The CDR3 coding sequence is TGTGCCAGCAGTTTACGACAGGGGGTACAGCCCCAGCATTTT. This gives the protein CASSLRQGVQPQHF. The chain carries TRBV28 and TRBJ1-5; 9 nucleotides match TRBD1. Germline V gene data show CDR1 as MDHEN and CDR2 as SYDVKM. V shed 2 bases and J 7 bases; nucleotides not matched to a gene: 3. The CDR3 length is 14 residues.

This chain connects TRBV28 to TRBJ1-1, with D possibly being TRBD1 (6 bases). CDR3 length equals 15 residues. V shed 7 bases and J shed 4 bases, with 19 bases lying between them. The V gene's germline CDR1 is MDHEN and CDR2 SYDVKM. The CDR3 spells CASKGGAVGGTEAFF. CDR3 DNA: TGTGCCAGCAAAGGGGGGGCGGTTGGCGGCACTGAAGCTTTCTTT.

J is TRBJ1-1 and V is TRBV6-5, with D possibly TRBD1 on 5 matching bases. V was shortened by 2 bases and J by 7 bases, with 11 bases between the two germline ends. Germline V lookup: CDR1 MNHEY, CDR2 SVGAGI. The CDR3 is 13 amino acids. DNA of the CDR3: TGTGCCAGCAGTTACCCGGGTAGGGGTGAAGCTTTCTTT. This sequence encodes CASSYPGRGEAFF.

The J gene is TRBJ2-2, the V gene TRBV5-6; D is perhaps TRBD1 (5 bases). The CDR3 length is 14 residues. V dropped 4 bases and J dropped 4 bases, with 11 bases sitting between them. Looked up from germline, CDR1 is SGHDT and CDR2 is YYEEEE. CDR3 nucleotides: TGTGCCAGCAGCCTTCGACAGCCCACCGGGGAGCTGTTTTTT. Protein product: CASSLRQPTGELFF. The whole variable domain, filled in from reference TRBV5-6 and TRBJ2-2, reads DAGVTQSPTHLIKTRGQQVTLRCSPKSGHDTVSWYQQALGQGPQFIFQYYEEEERQRGNFPDRFSGHQFPNYSSELNVNALLLGDSALYLCASSLRQPTGELFFGEGSRLTVL.

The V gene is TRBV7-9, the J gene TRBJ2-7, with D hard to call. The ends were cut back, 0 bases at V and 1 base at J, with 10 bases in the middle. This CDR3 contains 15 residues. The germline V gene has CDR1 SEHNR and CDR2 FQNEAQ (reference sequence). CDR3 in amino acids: CASSLAPQLSYEQYF. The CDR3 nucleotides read TGTGCCAGCAGCTTAGCGCCACAGCTATCCTACGAGCAGTACTTC.

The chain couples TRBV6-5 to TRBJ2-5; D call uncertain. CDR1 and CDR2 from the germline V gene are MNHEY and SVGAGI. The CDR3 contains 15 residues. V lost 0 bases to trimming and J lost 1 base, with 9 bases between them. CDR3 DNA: TGTGCCAGCAGTTACTCGTCAGAGATCCAAGAGACCCAGTACTTC. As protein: CASSYSSEIQETQYF.

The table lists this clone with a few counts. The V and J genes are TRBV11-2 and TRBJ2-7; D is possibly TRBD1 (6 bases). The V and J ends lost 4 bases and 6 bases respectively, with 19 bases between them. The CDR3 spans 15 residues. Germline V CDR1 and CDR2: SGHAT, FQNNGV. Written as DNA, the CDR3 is TGTGCCAGCAGCTCGACCGGGACAAATCTCCTCGAGCAGTACTTC. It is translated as CASSSTGTNLLEQYF.

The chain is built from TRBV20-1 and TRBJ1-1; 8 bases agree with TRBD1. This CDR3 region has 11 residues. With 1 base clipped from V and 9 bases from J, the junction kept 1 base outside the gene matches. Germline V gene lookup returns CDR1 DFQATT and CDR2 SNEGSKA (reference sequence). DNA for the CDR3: TGCAGTGCTAGAGGGGACAGGCAAGCTTTCTTT. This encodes CSARGDRQAFF.

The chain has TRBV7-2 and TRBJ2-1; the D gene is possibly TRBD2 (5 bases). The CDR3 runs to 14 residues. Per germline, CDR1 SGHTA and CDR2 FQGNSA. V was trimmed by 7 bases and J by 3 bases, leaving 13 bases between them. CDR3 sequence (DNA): TGTGCCAGCATTTCTTCACGGGACTACAATGAGCAGTTCTTC. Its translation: CASISSRDYNEQFF.

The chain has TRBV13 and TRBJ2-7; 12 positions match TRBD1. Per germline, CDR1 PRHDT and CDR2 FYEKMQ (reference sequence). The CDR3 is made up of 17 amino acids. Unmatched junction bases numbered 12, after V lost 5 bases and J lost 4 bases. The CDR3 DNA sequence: TGTGCCAGCAGCCCAACCGGCCTGGGACAGGGGGCATACGAGCAGTACTTC. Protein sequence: CASSPTGLGQGAYEQYF.

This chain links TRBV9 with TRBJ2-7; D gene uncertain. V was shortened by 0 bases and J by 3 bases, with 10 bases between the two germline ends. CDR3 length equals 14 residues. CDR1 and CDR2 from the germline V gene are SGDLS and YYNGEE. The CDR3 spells CASSVGELFYEQYF. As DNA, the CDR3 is TGTGCCAGCAGCGTAGGGGAACTTTTCTACGAGCAGTACTTC.